These 11 T cell receptor beta chains were all obtained from the same sample, sequenced in a study of blood T cell repertoires in COVID-19. Generated by immunoSEQ multiplex PCR, the TCRdb table keeps only in-frame clones and is missing some. Of 200,000 to 250,000 clones detected, about 93% appear once; the ten largest clones hold more than 0.7%. Sample: peripheral blood. The receptor source for this set is a man aged 60 to 75 with COVID-19, enrolled during active disease.

V is TRBV5-4 and J is TRBJ1-1; D ambiguous. The CDR3 has 15 residues. V gave up 3 bases and J gave up 2 bases, with 14 bases separating them. The V gene's germline CDR1 is SGHNT and CDR2 YYREEE (reference sequence). The CDR3, as DNA: TGTGCCAGCAGCTGGGAGGGTAGTCGCAACACTGAAGCTTTCTTT. It specifies CASSWEGSRNTEAFF.

This clone appeared once. The rearrangement uses TRBV7-9 and TRBJ2-4; D may be TRBD1 (6 bases). Germline CDR1 and CDR2: SEHNR and FQNEAQ (reference sequence). The CDR3 runs to 16 residues. Trimming took 5 bases from V and 3 from J, leaving 17 bases between them. The CDR3 sequence: CASSTRTAGDKNIQYF. DNA for the CDR3: TGTGCCAGCAGCACGAGGACAGCCGGGGACAAAAACATTCAGTACTTC. The full variable domain, with the rest looked up from reference TRBV7-9 and TRBJ2-4, is DTGVSQNPRHKITKRGQNVTFRCDPISEHNRLYWYRQTLGQGPEFLTYFQNEAQLEKSRLLSDRFSAERPKGSFSTLEIQRTEQGDSAMYLCASSTRTAGDKNIQYFGAGTRLSVL.

The CDR3 nucleotides read TGCGCCAGCAAGAGGTCACAGGGGGCTTACGAGCAGTACTTC. This translates into CASKRSQGAYEQYF. V and J are TRBV10-2 and TRBJ2-7; 9 bases fit TRBD1. The V segment lost 7 bases and the J segment 4 bases; nucleotides outside the gene matches: 8. The CDR3 sequence is 14 residues long. From germline, CDR1 is WSHSY and CDR2 SAAADI.

The CDR3: CASTVTYDNTEAFF. CDR3 sequence (DNA): TGTGCCAGCACGGTGACATACGACAACACTGAAGCTTTCTTT. V is TRBV6-4 and J is TRBJ1-1; D gene ambiguous. The ends were cut back, 7 bases at V and 2 bases at J, with 14 bases in the middle. Germline lookup yields CDR1 MRHNA and CDR2 SNTAGT. The CDR3 consists of 14 residues.

The rearrangement links TRBV7-6 to TRBJ1-4, with 7 bases matching TRBD1. The V gene's germline CDR1 is SGHVS and CDR2 FNYEAQ. With 5 bases clipped from V and 4 bases from J, the junction kept 7 bases outside the gene matches. CDR3 size: 15 residues. CDR3 coding DNA: TGTGCCAGCAGCCTAGGGACAGCCAATAATGAAAAACTGTTTTTT. Amino acid sequence: CASSLGTANNEKLFF.

Concerning this clone itself: Distinct nucleotide sequences in the sample also encode this CDR3. V usage is TRBV28 and J usage is TRBJ1-5; D is unresolved. Germline CDR1 is MDHEN and CDR2 is SYDVKM. The CDR3 extends over 13 amino acids. The V end was cut by 5 bases, the J end by 4 bases, with 9 bases between. CDR3 amino acids: CASSRAGNQPQHF. DNA of the CDR3: TGTGCCAGCAGTCGGGCGGGAAATCAGCCCCAGCATTTT. Together with reference TRBV28 and TRBJ1-5, the CDR3 gives the full variable domain: DVKVTQSSRYLVKRTGEKVFLECVQDMDHENMFWYRQDPGLGLRLIYFSYDVKMKEKGDIPEGYSVSREKKERFSLILESASTNQTSMYLCASSRAGNQPQHFGDGTRLSIL.

The chain links TRBV12-5 to TRBJ2-7, with no clear D. Trimming removed 6 bases from V and 3 bases from J, with 21 bases in between. CDR3 size: 16 residues. Germline V lookup: CDR1 LGHNT, CDR2 FRNRAP. The CDR3 DNA reads as TGTGCTAGTGGCCTCGTCACAGTTCCCATTAGCTACGAGCAGTACTTC. This encodes CASGLVTVPISYEQYF.

This clone has just a few counts. The chain combines TRBV7-6 with TRBJ1-5; perhaps TRBD1 as D (5 bases). The CDR3 is 16 residues long. Deletions cut 1 base from V and 2 bases from J, with 12 bases between. Germline V gives CDR1 SGHVS, CDR2 FNYEAQ. The CDR3 DNA follows: TGTGCCAGCAGCTTAGGCATTTCGGGGGGCAATCAGCCCCAGCATTTT. Its protein product is CASSLGISGGNQPQHF.

The chain joins TRBV5-4 to TRBJ2-1, with unresolved D. Trimming took off 0 bases at V and 5 bases at J, with 6 bases between the two ends. Germline V lookup: CDR1 SGHNT, CDR2 YYREEE (reference sequence). CDR3 length: 13 amino acids. CDR3 in amino acids: CASSLAPDNEQFF. CDR3 sequence (DNA): TGTGCCAGCAGCTTGGCACCGGACAATGAGCAGTTCTTC.

The chain is built from TRBV27 and TRBJ1-6; D unresolved. The CDR3 runs 13 residues. Trimming shortened V by 0 bases and J by 10 bases, and 7 bases separated the two germline ends. Germline loops: CDR1 MNHEY, CDR2 SMNVEV (reference sequence). The CDR3 bases are TGTGCCAGCAGTTTATCGTTCCTCTCACCCCTCCACTTT. Its protein product is CASSLSFLSPLHF.

The J gene is TRBJ2-3, the V gene TRBV28; a possible D gene is TRBD2 (6 bases). CDR3 length: 16 amino acids. In germline, CDR1 is MDHEN, CDR2 SYDVKM. Between the trimmed V and J ends, which lost 2 bases and 0 bases, there was a span of 12 bases. The CDR3 nucleotides read TGTGCCAGCAGTTTAACTAGCAGATCCAGCACAGATACGCAGTATTTT. As protein: CASSLTSRSSTDTQYF. The full variable domain, completed using reference TRBV28 and TRBJ2-3, is DVKVTQSSRYLVKRTGEKVFLECVQDMDHENMFWYRQDPGLGLRLIYFSYDVKMKEKGDIPEGYSVSREKKERFSLILESASTNQTSMYLCASSLTSRSSTDTQYFGPGTRLTVL.